This T cell receptor (beta chain) was recorded in a study of shared clonotypes between healthy human individuals. For the study at large: Per-donor plates numbered three CD4 naive, three CD4 memory, two CD8 naive and one CD8 memory.

With regard to this clone: As yet, its antigen is unknown.

Study conclusions and caveats: The small donor group covered limited genetic and exposure diversity.

Trimming removed 4 bases at V and 4 bases at J, with 23 bases between. This CDR3 contains 19 residues. Germline V CDR1 and CDR2: SGHTA, FQGTGA. Libraries were prepared by immunoSEQ multiplex PCR; TCRdb keeps only in-frame clonotypes and omits some of them. The table shows some 2,500,000 clones, with approximately 94% occurring only once. All the donors were Caucasian adults who lived in Nashville, Tennessee. A CD45RA-negative memory subset and a CD45RA+ naive subset were separated from the CD4+ cells. Input material: naive CD4+ T cells from PBMCs. Subset indicated: CD45RA+ positively selected. The receptor was isolated from a man between 18 and 35 years old in good health. Some clones in this sample may be carry-over from other donors' samples. The chain joins TRBV7-3 to TRBJ2-6; the D gene is possibly TRBD2 (6 bases). The CDR3 loop reads CASSYRGRGLVFGANVLTF. The CDR3 region has the DNA TGTGCCAGCAGCTACCGGGGACGGGGACTTGTGTTCGGGGCCAACGTCCTGACTTTC.